This T cell receptor beta chain was sequenced in a study of brain T cells in children with intractable seizures. Findings of the study overall: Only CDR3 sequence similarity suggested viral specificity, without known HCMV serostatus.

The CDR3 is made up of 15 amino acids. CDR1 and CDR2 (germline): SEHNR, FQNEAQ (reference sequence). V was trimmed by 1 base and J by 7 bases, leaving 16 bases between them. Only cases whose brain tissue showed the highest T cell transcript signatures were sequenced. At least one anti-epileptic drug was given before surgery. Points on this clone: Its antigen is still unknown.

Some clones are missing from TCRdb's copy, which holds only in-frame ones; the method was immunoSEQ multiplex PCR. The repertoire holds 80,000 or so clones, with about 93% as singletons. Specimen: peripheral blood, collected at surgery. The source is a boy younger than two with tuberous sclerosis and intractable seizures. The chain employs TRBV7-9 and TRBJ1-2; D might be TRBD1 (6 bases). The CDR3 region is CASSLEARGLGGYTF. CDR3 bases: TGTGCCAGCAGCTTAGAAGCCAGGGGCTTGGGTGGCTACACCTTC.